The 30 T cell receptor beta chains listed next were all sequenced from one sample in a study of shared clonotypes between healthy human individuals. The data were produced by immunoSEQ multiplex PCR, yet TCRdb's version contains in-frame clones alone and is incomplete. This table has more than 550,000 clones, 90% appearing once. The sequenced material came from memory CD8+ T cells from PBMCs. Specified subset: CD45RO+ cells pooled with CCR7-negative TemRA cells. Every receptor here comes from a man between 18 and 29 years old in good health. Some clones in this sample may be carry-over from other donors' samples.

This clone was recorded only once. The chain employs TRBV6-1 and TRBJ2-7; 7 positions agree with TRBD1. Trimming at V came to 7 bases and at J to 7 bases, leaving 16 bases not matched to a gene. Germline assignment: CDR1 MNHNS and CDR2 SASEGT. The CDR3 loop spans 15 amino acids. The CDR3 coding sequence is TGTGCCAGCAACACCGGACAGGCTCGGGCCGGGGAGCAGTACTTC. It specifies CASNTGQARAGEQYF.

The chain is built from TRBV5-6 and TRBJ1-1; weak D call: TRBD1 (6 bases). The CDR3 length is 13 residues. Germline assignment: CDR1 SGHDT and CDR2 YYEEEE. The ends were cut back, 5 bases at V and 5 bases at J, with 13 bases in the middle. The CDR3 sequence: CASRPTGLTEAFF. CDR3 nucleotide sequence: TGTGCCAGCAGACCAACAGGGTTAACTGAAGCTTTCTTT.

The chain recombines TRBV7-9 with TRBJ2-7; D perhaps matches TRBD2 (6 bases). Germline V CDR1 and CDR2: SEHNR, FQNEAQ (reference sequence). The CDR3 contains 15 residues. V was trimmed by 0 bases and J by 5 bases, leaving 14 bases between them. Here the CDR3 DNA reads TGTGCCAGCAGCTTAGCAGGCGGGATATACCACGAGCAGTACTTC. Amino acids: CASSLAGGIYHEQYF.

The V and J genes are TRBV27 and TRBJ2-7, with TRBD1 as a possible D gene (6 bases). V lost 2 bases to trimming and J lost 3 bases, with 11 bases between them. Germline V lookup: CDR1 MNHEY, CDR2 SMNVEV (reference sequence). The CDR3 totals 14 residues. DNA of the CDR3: TGTGCCAGCAGTTTAACCAGGGGTCACTACGAGCAGTACTTC. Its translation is CASSLTRGHYEQYF.

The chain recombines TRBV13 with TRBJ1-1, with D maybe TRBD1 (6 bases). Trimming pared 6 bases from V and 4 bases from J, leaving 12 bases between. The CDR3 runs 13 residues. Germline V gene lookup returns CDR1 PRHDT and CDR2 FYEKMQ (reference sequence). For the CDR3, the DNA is TGTGCCAGCAGAAAGGGGGAGGGCACTGAAGCTTTCTTT. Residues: CASRKGEGTEAFF. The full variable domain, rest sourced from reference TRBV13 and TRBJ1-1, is AAGVIQSPRHLIKEKRETATLKCYPIPRHDTVYWYQQGPGQDPQFLISFYEKMQSDKGSIPDRFSAQQFSDYHSELNMSSLELGDSALYFCASRKGEGTEAFFGQGTRLTVV.

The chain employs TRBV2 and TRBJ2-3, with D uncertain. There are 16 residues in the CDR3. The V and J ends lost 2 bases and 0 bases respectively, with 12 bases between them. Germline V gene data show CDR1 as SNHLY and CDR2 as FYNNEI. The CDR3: CASSEPLVGSTDTQYF. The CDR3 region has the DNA TGTGCCAGCAGTGAACCTCTGGTTGGGAGCACAGATACGCAGTATTTT.

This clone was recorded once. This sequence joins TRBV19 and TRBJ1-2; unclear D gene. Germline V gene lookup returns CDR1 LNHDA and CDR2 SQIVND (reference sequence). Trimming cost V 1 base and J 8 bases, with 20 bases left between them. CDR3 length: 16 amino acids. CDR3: CASSIVRLDGIRGYTF. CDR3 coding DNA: TGTGCCAGTAGTATAGTTCGTCTGGACGGGATCCGGGGCTACACCTTC.

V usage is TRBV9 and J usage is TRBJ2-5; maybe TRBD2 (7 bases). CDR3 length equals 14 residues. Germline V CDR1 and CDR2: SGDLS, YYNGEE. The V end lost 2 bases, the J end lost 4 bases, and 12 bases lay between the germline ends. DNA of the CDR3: TGTGCCAGCAGCGTCTTGGGGGGGCGAGAGACCCAGTACTTC. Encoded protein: CASSVLGGRETQYF.

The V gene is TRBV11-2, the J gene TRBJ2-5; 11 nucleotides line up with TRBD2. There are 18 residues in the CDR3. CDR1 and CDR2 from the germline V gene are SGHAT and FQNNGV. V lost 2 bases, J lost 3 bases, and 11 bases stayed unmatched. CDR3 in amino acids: CASSLLVLAGEVEETQYF. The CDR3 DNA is TGTGCCAGCAGCTTACTGGTACTAGCGGGAGAGGTGGAAGAGACCCAGTACTTC.

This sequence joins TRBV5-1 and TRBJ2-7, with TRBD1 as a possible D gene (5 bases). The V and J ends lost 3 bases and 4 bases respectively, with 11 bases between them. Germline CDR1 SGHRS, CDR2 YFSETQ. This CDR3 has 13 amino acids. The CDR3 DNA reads TGCGCCAGCAGCTCCCAAGGACAATACGAGCAGTACTTC. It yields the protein CASSSQGQYEQYF.

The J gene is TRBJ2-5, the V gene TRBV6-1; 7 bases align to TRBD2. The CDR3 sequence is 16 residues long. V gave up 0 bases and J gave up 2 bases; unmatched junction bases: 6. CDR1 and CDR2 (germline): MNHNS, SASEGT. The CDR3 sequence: CASSEAAGARQETQYF. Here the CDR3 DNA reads TGTGCCAGCAGTGAAGCGGCGGGAGCGCGGCAAGAGACCCAGTACTTC.

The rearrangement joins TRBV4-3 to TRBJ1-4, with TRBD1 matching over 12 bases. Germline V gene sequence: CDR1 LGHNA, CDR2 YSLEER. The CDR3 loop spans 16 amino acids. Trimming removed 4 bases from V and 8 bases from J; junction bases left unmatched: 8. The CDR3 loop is CASSPWGGTGGEKLFF. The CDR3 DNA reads TGCGCCAGCAGCCCATGGGGGGGGACAGGGGGCGAAAAACTGTTTTTT.

The CDR3 spells CASTRRGVYNEQFF. The DNA for the CDR3 is TGTGCCAGCACAAGGCGAGGTGTCTACAATGAGCAGTTCTTC. The genes are TRBV7-2 and TRBJ2-1; D gene unclear. The CDR3 has 14 amino acids. Trimming removed 7 bases at V and 3 bases at J, with 13 bases between. Germline CDR1 reads SGHTA; CDR2 reads FQGNSA.

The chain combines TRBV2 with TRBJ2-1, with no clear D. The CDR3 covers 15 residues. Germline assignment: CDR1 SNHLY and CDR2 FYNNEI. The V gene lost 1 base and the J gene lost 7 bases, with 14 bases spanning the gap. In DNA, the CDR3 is TGTGCCAGCAGTGAAGGGGTTGCGTTGTGGAATGAGCAGTTCTTC. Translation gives CASSEGVALWNEQFF.

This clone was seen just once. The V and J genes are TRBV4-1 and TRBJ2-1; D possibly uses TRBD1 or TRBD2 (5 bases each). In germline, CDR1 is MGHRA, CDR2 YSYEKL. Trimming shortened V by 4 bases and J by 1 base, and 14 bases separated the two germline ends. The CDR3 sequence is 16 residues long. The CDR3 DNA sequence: TGCGCCAGCAGCCCGGGGCTTATGGGGTCCTACAATGAGCAGTTCTTC. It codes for CASSPGLMGSYNEQFF.

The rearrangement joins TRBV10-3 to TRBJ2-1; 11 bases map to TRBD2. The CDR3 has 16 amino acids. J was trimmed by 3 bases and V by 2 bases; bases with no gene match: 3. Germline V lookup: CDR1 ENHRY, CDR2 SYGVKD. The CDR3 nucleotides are TGTGCCATCAGTGAGGCCGGGACTAGCGGCTACAATGAGCAGTTCTTC. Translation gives CAISEAGTSGYNEQFF.

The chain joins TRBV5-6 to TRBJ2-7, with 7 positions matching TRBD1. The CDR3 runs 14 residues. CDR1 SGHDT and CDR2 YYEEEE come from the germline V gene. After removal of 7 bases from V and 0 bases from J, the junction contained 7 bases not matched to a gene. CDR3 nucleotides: TGTGCCAGCCAGGGACAGAGGAGCTCCTACGAGCAGTACTTC. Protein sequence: CASQGQRSSYEQYF. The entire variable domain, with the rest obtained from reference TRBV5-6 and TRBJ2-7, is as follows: DAGVTQSPTHLIKTRGQQVTLRCSPKSGHDTVSWYQQALGQGPQFIFQYYEEEERQRGNFPDRFSGHQFPNYSSELNVNALLLGDSALYLCASQGQRSSYEQYFGPGTRLTVT.

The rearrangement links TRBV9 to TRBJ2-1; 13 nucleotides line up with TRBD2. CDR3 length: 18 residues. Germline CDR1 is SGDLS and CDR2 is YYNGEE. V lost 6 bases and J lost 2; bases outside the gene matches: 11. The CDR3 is CASTLNPGTSGTYNEQFF. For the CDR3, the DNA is TGTGCCAGCACCCTCAACCCCGGGACTAGCGGGACCTACAATGAGCAGTTCTTC.

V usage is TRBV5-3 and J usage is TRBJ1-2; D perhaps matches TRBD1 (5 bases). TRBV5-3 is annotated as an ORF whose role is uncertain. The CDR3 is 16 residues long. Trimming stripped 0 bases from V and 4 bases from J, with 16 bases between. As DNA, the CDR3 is TGTGCCAGAAGCTTGGACGTCAGCGGGGGTGGCTATGGCTACACCTTC. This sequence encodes CARSLDVSGGGYGYTF.

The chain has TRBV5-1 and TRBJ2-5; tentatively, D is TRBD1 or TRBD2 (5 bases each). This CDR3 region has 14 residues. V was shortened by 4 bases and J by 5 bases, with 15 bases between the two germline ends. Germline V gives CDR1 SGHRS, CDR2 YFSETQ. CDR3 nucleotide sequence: TGCGCCAGCAGCGAGAAGTTGGGGGAGGAGACCCAGTACTTC. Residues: CASSEKLGEETQYF.

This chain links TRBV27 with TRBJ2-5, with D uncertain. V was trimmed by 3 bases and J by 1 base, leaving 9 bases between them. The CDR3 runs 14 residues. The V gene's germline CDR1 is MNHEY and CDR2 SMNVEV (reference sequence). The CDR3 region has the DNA TGTGCCAGCAGTTTTTCTAGGCCCCAAGAGACCCAGTACTTC. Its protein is CASSFSRPQETQYF.

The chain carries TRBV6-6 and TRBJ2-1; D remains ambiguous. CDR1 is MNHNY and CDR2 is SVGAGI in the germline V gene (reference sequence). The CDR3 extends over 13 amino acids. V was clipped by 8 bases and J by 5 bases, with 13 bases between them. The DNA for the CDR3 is TGTGCCAGCGGGTCGAAGGACCACAATGAGCAGTTCTTC. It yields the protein CASGSKDHNEQFF.

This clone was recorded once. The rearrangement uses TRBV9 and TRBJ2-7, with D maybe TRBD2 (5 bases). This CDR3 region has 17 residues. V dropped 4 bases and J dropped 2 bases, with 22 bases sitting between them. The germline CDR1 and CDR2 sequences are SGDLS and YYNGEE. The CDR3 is CASSSNPTRTTAYEQYF. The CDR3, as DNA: TGTGCCAGCAGCTCCAACCCCACTAGGACCACGGCCTACGAGCAGTACTTC.

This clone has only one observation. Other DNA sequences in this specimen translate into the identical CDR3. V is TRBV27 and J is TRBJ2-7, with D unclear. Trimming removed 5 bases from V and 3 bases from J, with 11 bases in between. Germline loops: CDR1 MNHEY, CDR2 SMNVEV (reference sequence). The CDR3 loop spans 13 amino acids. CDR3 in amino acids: CASSPGRFYEQYF. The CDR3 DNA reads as TGTGCCAGCAGTCCGGGCCGGTTCTACGAGCAGTACTTC.

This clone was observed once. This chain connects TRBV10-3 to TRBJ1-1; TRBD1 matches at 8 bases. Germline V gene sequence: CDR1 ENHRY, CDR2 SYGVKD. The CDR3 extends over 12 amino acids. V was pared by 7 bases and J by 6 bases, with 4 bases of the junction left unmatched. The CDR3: CAIKDREPEAFF. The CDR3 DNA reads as TGTGCCATCAAGGACAGGGAGCCTGAAGCTTTCTTT.

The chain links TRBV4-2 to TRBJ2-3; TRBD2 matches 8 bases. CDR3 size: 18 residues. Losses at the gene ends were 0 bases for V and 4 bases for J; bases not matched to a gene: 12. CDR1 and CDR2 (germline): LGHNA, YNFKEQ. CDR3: CASSQDLLSGSFADTQYF. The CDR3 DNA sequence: TGTGCCAGCAGCCAAGATCTTTTGAGCGGGAGTTTCGCAGATACGCAGTATTTT.

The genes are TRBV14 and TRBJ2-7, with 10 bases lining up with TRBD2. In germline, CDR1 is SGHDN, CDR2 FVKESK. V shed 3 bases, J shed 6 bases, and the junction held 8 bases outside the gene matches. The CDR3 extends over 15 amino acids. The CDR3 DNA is TGTGCCAGCAGCCAGACTAGCGGGCGGGCGACCGAGCAGTACTTC. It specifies CASSQTSGRATEQYF.

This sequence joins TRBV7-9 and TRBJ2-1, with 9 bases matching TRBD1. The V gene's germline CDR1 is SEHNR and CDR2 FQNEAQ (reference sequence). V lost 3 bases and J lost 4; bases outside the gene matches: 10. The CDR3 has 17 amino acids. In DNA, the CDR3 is TGTGCCAGCAGCTTGGGGATTGGGACAGGGAGATACAATGAGCAGTTCTTC. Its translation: CASSLGIGTGRYNEQFF.

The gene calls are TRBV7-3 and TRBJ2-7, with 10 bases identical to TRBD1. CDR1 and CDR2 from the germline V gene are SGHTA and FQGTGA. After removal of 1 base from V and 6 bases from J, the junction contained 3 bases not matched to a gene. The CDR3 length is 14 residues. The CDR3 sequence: CASSLRGTGAEQYF. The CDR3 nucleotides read TGTGCCAGCAGCTTAAGAGGGACAGGGGCCGAGCAGTACTTC.

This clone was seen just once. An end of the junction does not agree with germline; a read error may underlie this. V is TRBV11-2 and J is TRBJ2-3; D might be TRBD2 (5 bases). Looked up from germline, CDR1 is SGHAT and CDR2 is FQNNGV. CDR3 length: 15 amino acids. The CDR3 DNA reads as TGTGCCAGCAGCCTAGACTACTCCAACACAGATACGCAGTATTTT. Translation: CASSLDYSNTDTQYF.